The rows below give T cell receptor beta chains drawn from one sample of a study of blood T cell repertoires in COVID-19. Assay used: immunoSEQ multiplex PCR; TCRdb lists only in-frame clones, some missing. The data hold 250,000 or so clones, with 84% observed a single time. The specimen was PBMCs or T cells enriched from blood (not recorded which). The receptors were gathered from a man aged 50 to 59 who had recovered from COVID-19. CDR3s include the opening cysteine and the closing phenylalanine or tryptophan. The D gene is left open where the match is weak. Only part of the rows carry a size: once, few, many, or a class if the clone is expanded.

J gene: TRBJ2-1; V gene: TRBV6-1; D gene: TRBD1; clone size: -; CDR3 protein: CASSGFRTGGLYEQFF; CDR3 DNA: TGTGCCAGCAGTGGGTTTAGGACAGGGGGCCTCTATGAGCAGTTCTTC
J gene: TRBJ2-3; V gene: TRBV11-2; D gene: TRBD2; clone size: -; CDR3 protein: CASSGTSGRADTQYF; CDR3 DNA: TGTGCCAGCTCCGGGACTAGCGGGAGGGCAGATACGCAGTATTTT
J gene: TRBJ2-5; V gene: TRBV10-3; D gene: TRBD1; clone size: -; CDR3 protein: CAISPTGRETQYF; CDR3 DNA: TGTGCCATCAGCCCGACAGGGAGAGAGACCCAGTACTTC
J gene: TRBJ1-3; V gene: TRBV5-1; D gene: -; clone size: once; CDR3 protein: CASSLDSGAGEGNTIYF; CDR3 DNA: TGCGCCAGCAGCTTGGATAGTGGCGCAGGGGAGGGAAACACCATATATTTT
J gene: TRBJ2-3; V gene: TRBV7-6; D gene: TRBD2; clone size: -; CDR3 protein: CASSTSGASTDTQYF; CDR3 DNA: TGTGCCAGCAGCACTAGCGGGGCTAGCACAGATACGCAGTATTTT
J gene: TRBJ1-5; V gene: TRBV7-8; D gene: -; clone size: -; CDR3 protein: CASSLIISPGTNQPQHF; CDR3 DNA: TGTGCCAGCAGCTTAATCATTTCCCCAGGAACCAATCAGCCCCAGCATTTT
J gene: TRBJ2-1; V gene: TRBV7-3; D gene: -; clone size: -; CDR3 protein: CASSPASSSYNEQFF; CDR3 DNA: TGTGCCAGCAGCCCCGCGAGTAGCTCCTACAATGAGCAGTTCTTC
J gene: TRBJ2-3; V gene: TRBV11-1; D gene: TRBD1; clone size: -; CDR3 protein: CASRPWTGVIDTQYF; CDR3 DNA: TGTGCCAGCAGACCCTGGACAGGGGTTATCGATACGCAGTATTTT
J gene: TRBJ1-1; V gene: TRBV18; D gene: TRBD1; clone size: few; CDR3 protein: CASSVKGQEGTEAFF; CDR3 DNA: TGTGCCAGCTCAGTTAAAGGACAGGAGGGAACTGAAGCTTTCTTT
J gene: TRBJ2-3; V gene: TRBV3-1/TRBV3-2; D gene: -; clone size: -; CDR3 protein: CASQRTLLTDTQYF; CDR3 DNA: TGTGCCAGTCAAAGGACACTCCTTACAGATACGCAGTATTTT
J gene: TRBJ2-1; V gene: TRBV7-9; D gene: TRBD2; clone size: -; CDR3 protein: CASSSTWGREARYNEQFF; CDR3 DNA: TGTGCCAGCAGCTCCACGTGGGGGCGGGAGGCCCGATACAATGAGCAGTTCTTC